A single T cell receptor (beta chain) is shown here with its context. Antigen unknown. Researchers ran the PCR with 60 Vbeta and 13 Jbeta primers. Source study methods: In a later analysis, about 9.9 million of some 80 million unique beta chains occurred in at least two donors. This table comes from immunoSEQ multiplex PCR, and its TCRdb copy is limited to in-frame clones, with some not included. V, J and clone size are taken as reported in that table, and D and trimming were inferred from the DNA itself. The repertoire holds approximately 150,000 clones, with under 70% as singletons. This record belongs to a study of cytomegalovirus exposure and HLA in healthy donors. This CDR3 comprises 16 residues. Germline V lookup: CDR1 MGHRA, CDR2 YSYEKL. V was clipped by 7 bases and J by 1 base; unmatched bases: 11. Points from the study as a whole: The study listed 150 to 200 cytomegalovirus-associated TCR beta chains. A later analysis reported that several of the most significant clusters appeared to be linked to common viral pathogens, among them Epstein-Barr virus.

Sequenced: PBMCs. The J gene is TRBJ2-3, the V gene TRBV4-1, with 7 bases that match TRBD2. The clonotype originates from a woman aged 35 to 49 in good health and CMV-seropositive. DNA of the CDR3: TGCGCCAGCAACCCTCATAGGGGAGGGGGCACAGATACGCAGTATTTT. It is translated as CASNPHRGGGTDTQYF.